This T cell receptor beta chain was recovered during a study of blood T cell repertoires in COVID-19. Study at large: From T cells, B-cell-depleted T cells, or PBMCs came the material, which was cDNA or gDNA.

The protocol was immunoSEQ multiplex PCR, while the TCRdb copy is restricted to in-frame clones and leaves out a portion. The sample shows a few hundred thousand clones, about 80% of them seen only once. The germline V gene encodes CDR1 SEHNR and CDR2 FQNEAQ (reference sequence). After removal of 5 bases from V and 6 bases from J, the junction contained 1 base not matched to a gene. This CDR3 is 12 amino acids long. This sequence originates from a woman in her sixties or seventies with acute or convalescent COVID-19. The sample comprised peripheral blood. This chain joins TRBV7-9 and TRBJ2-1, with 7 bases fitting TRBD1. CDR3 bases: TGTGCCAGCAGCCACAGGGGCAATGAGCAGTTCTTC. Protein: CASSHRGNEQFF.